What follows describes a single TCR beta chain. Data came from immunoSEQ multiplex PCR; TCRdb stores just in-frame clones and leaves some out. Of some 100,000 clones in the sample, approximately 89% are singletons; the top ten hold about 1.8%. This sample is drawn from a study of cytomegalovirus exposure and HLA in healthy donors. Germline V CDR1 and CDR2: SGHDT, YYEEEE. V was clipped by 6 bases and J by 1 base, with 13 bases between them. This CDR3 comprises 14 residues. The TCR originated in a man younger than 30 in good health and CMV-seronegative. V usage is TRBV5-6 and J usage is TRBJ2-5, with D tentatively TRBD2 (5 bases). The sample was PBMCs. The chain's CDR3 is CASTPRGSQETQYF. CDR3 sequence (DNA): TGTGCCAGCACCCCCCGCGGGTCCCAAGAGACCCAGTACTTC.